These T cell receptor beta chains were read from a single sample in a study of T cell responses to AZD1222 COVID-19 vaccine. Clones were sequenced by immunoSEQ multiplex PCR, and TCRdb holds only the in-frame ones, with some missing. In the table there are about 78,000 clones, roughly 88% of which are singletons. Source: peripheral blood, taken 28 days after the second AZD1222 dose. The receptors were gathered from an adult who received the AZD1222 COVID-19 vaccine. Each CDR3 is given with its conserved first and last residue. A D gene is named only where the DNA matches it firmly. Where a row states a size, it is once, few, many or the class of an expanded clone; other rows omit it.

D gene	J gene	clone size	V gene	CDR3 DNA	CDR3 protein
-	TRBJ2-5	-	TRBV18	TGTGCCAGCTCACCGGGCACCCAAGAGACCCAGTACTTC	CASSPGTQETQYF
-	TRBJ2-1	-	TRBV7-9	TGTGCCCAACCGAAAGGGGTGGGGGAGCAGTTCTTC	CAQPKGVGEQFF
-	TRBJ1-2	-	TRBV5-5	TGTGCCAGCAGCTTTGGGCAGGGAGGGTACTATGGCTACACCTTC	CASSFGQGGYYGYTF
-	TRBJ1-5	-	TRBV29-1	TGCAGCGTCGCTTCGGGGGGGGGAGGAGAGCGCAATCAGCCCCAGCATTTT	CSVASGGGGERNQPQHF
TRBD2	TRBJ2-1	once	TRBV5-1	TGCGCCAGCAGCCCCGGAACTAGCGGAAGCTCCTACAATGAGCAGTTCTTC	CASSPGTSGSSYNEQFF
-	TRBJ2-2	-	TRBV27	TGTGCCAGCAGTTTAACGGGGGCGGGCGGGGAGCTGTTTTTT	CASSLTGAGGELFF
TRBD1	TRBJ2-7	-	TRBV27	TGTGCCAGCAGTTCTCCGACAGGGCGAGAGCAGTACTTC	CASSSPTGREQYF
-	TRBJ2-7	-	TRBV4-1	TGCGCCAGCAGCCAAGATATCAGGGTTCGCGGCGAGCAGTACTTC	CASSQDIRVRGEQYF
-	TRBJ1-1	-	TRBV5-1	TGCGCCAGCAGACCCGGGGGGGCGGACACTGAAGCTTTCTTT	CASRPGGADTEAFF
-	TRBJ1-5	-	TRBV5-5	TGTGCCAGCAGCTCGGGACCCACCCGGCCCCAGCATTTT	CASSSGPTRPQHF
-	TRBJ1-1	-	TRBV6-6	TGTGCCAGCAGTCGACAGATGAACACTGAAGCTTTCTTT	CASSRQMNTEAFF
TRBD1	TRBJ1-2	-	TRBV30	TGTGCCTGGAGTCGGGGTGGGCCGGACAGGGGATATGGCTACACCTTC	CAWSRGGPDRGYGYTF
-	TRBJ2-7	-	TRBV7-9	TGTGCCAGCAGCTTAGGACAGCGGCGGAACGACGAGCAGTACTTC	CASSLGQRRNDEQYF
TRBD1	TRBJ1-1	-	TRBV24-1	TGTGCCACCAGTGACAAGGGGGCGGGAACTGAAGCTTTCTTT	CATSDKGAGTEAFF
-	TRBJ1-3	-	TRBV5-1	TGCGCCAGCAGCTACCTTCAGGGTGCTGGAAACACCATATATTTT	CASSYLQGAGNTIYF
TRBD2	TRBJ2-1	-	TRBV24-1	TGTGCCACCAGTGAGCGCGGGACTAGCGGGGGGGCCTACAATGAGCAGTTCTTC	CATSERGTSGGAYNEQFF
-	TRBJ1-1	-	TRBV21-1	TGTGCCAGCAGCAAAGAGGGATCGAGACACCCTCTTGCTGAAGCTTTCTTT	CASSKEGSRHPLAEAFF
-	TRBJ1-6	-	TRBV9	TGTGCCAGCAGCCCCGGACAGCGACTTTATAATTCACCCCTCCACTTT	CASSPGQRLYNSPLHF